This T cell receptor (beta chain) emerged from a study of cytomegalovirus exposure and HLA in healthy donors. Regarding the study as a whole: Highly shared variants forming one cluster were likely a sequencing artifact. In a later analysis, the majority of CMV-associated beta chains seemingly showed HLA restriction. Investigators reported over 150 TCR beta chains as tied to cytomegalovirus. A few V segments could not be told apart, such as TRBV6-2 and TRBV6-3, and were left out.

Germline-derived CDR1 and CDR2 are MNHEY and SVGAGI. The CDR3 is made up of 13 amino acids. With 2 bases removed from V and 4 bases from J, the gap between germline ends came to 5 bases. Primers for the PCR totalled 60 Vbeta and 13 Jbeta. Sequencing used immunoSEQ multiplex PCR; TCRdb keeps in-frame clones, though not all of them. This sample has around 140,000 clones, with around four fifths found just once. A note on this clone: Its antigen remains unknown.

This chain uses TRBV6-5 with TRBJ2-2; possibly TRBD2 for D (5 bases). This sequence was found in a woman aged 50 to 60 in good health and CMV-seropositive. Sequenced sample: PBMCs. The CDR3 here is CASSYEGTGELFF. The CDR3 DNA follows: TGTGCCAGCAGTTACGAGGGCACCGGGGAGCTGTTTTTT.